This entry features one T cell receptor beta chain sequence. Its antigen is still unknown. The data are from a study of T cells in Graves' hyperthyroidism and ophthalmopathy. The patients, who ranged from 18 to 65 in age, presented with newly diagnosed hyperthyroidism lasting under 2 months. This CDR3 is 13 amino acids long. The junction had 4 bases not matched to a gene; V was cut back by 5 bases and J by 4 bases. CDR1 and CDR2 (germline): DFQATT, SNEGSKA (reference sequence). RNA transcripts yielded amplified TCR beta CDR3 regions. The TCR CDR3 was amplified in a first-round RT-PCR using the HTBI primer set. MiXCR, applied by TCRdb to the multiplex PCR reads, yields one record per CDR3 protein. Here the sample spans 550,000 to 850,000 distinct CDR3 sequences, around 20% being singletons. General observations from the study: Blood also showed most of the thyroid clonotypes that were expanded above 0.001. From stable hyperthyroidism, ophthalmopathy was set apart by a 13 V-J model.

Source material: blood. The chain carries TRBV20-1 and TRBJ2-1, with 8 nucleotides matching TRBD1. The sequence was collected from a woman aged 50 to 60 with Graves' hyperthyroidism that later progressed to Graves' ophthalmopathy. Here the CDR3 DNA reads TGCAGTGCTCCCGGGACAGGATACAATGAGCAGTTCTTC. Amino acids: CSAPGTGYNEQFF.